A single sample gave rise to the 7 T cell receptor beta chains below, sequenced in a study of CD8 T cells in ankylosing spondylitis. TCRdb re-derived calls from the 5' RACE reads in MiXCR, one entry per CDR3 protein. The top ten hold under 15% of the sample, which has around 340,000 distinct CDR3 sequences, 20% to 25% seen once. Sequences were obtained from blood, either unsorted or a sorted T cell fraction (not recorded which). All receptors come from a male donor with ankylosing spondylitis or in good health (not recorded which).

The CDR3 loop reads CASSLRGADEQYF. As DNA, the CDR3 is TGTGCCAGCAGTTTACGGGGGGCTGACGAGCAGTACTTC. V is TRBV27 and J is TRBJ2-7, with a tentative D call TRBD2 (7 bases). The CDR3 consists of 13 residues. Trimming left V 2 bases short and J 5 bases short, with 10 bases between. In germline, CDR1 is MNHEY, CDR2 SMNVEV (reference sequence).

The chain employs TRBV12-3 or TRBV12-4 and TRBJ1-1, with a possible D match to TRBD1 (6 bases). This CDR3 contains 13 residues. V dropped 3 bases and J dropped 4 bases, with 9 bases sitting between them. CDR3 bases: TGTGCCAGCAGTTTGAGGGGGTTCACTGAAGCTTTCTTT. Protein: CASSLRGFTEAFF.

The rearrangement joins TRBV6-1 to TRBJ2-1; D possibly corresponds to TRBD2 (5 bases). The length of the CDR3 is 17 residues. CDR1 MNHNS and CDR2 SASEGT come from the germline V gene. The V gene lost 5 bases and the J gene lost 1 base, with 18 bases spanning the gap. This CDR3 reads CASSPLTEVESYNEQFF. In DNA form, the CDR3 reads TGTGCCAGCAGTCCCCTTACGGAGGTCGAGTCCTACAATGAGCAGTTCTTC.

The chain employs TRBV11-2 and TRBJ2-4; unclear D gene. V lost 2 bases and J lost 0, with 8 bases in between. This CDR3 contains 15 residues. CDR1 is SGHAT, CDR2 FQNNGV, per germline. The CDR3: CASSLMDLAKNIQYF. CDR3 in DNA: TGTGCCAGCAGCTTAATGGACCTAGCCAAAAACATTCAGTACTTC.

This chain uses TRBV12-3 or TRBV12-4 with TRBJ2-2; D is possibly TRBD2 (6 bases). The CDR3 loop spans 19 amino acids. This chain's CDR3 is CTISLSGLGGSRYTGELFF. The CDR3 bases are TGTACCATCAGTTTATCCGGGTTGGGGGGATCTAGATACACCGGGGAGCTGTTTTTT.

The rearrangement links TRBV27 to TRBJ2-5, with D tentatively TRBD1 or TRBD2 (5 bases each). CDR1 and CDR2 from the germline V gene are MNHEY and SMNVEV (reference sequence). The CDR3 loop spans 14 amino acids. V lost 4 bases, J lost 4 bases, and 13 bases lay in between. The CDR3 loop reads CASSSSGSGETQYF. DNA of the CDR3: TGTGCCAGCAGTTCCTCAGGGAGCGGAGAGACCCAGTACTTC.

The J gene is TRBJ1-6, the V gene TRBV10-1, with no clear D. With 2 bases removed from V and 10 bases from J, the gap between germline ends came to 12 bases. Germline V gene lookup returns CDR1 WNHNN and CDR2 SYGVQD (reference sequence). This CDR3 has 14 residues. As DNA, the CDR3 is TGCGCCAGCAGTGAGGCAGGCGACTACTCACCCCTCCACTTT. It translates to CASSEAGDYSPLHF.